This T cell receptor beta chain comes out of a study of metastatic and nonmetastatic thyroid tumors. This clone appeared many times. TCRdb called clones again from the PCR reads with MiXCR. The table records nearly 15,000 clones, about 21% of them present only once. Germline CDR1 LNHDA, CDR2 SQIVND (reference sequence). This CDR3 region has 17 residues. V lost 3 bases and J 0 bases, leaving 15 bases between the germline ends. None of the patients had undergone any treatment ahead of thyroid surgery. This chain joins TRBV19 and TRBJ1-3; D call uncertain. This clonotype was sampled from a female donor with papillary thyroid cancer or a benign thyroid nodule (not recorded which). Some clones in this sample may be carry-over from other donors' samples. The sequenced sample consisted of blood. CDR3 DNA: TGTGCCAGTAGTATTCCGACCGATTATCACTCTGGAAACACCATATATTTT. This translates into CASSIPTDYHSGNTIYF.